This TCR beta chain was recorded in a study of blood T cell repertoires in COVID-19. Study details: Acute and convalescent COVID-19 specimens originated in the United States, Italy and Spain. Sources were T cells, B-cell-depleted T cells, or PBMCs; the material itself was cDNA or gDNA.

Per the original methods: Reference gene primer amplification gave estimated nucleated cell counts. The method was immunoSEQ multiplex PCR; TCRdb's version includes in-frame clones alone and lacks a portion of them. The V and J calls and clone size are taken from that table; D and trimming were inferred from the DNA. The sample records about 270,000 clones, around 87% being singletons. V was pared by 2 bases and J by 6 bases, with 11 bases between. Germline values: CDR1 LGHDT, CDR2 YNNKEL (reference sequence). The CDR3 runs to 13 residues. This TCR was sampled from a woman between 50 and 59 years old with acute or convalescent COVID-19. Sequenced input: peripheral blood. The V gene is TRBV3-1 (or the pseudogene TRBV3-2), the J gene TRBJ2-7, with a weak D call TRBD1 (6 bases). In nucleotides, the CDR3 is TGTGCCAGCAGCCAAAATGGGGGCGCCGAGCAGTACTTC. Its translation: CASSQNGGAEQYF.